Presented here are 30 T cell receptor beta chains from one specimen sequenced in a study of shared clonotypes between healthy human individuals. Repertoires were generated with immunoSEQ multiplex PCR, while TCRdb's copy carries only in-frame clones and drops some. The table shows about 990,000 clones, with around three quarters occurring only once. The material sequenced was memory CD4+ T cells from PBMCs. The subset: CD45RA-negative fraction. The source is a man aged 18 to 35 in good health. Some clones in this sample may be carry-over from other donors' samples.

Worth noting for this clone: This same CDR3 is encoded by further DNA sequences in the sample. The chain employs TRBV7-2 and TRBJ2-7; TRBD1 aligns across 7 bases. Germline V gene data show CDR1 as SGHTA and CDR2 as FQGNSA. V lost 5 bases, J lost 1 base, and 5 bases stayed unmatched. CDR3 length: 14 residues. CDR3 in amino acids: CASSRTGVSYEQYF. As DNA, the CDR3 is TGTGCCAGCAGCCGAACAGGGGTTTCCTACGAGCAGTACTTC.

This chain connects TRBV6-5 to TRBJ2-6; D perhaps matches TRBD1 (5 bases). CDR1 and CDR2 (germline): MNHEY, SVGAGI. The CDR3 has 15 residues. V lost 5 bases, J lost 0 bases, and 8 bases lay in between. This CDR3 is CASSRQYSGANVLTF. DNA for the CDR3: TGTGCCAGCAGTCGACAGTACTCTGGGGCCAACGTCCTGACTTTC.

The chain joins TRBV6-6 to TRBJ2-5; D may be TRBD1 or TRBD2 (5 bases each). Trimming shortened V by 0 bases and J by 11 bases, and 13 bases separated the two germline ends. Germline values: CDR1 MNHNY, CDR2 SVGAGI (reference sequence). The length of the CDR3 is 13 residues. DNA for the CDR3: TGTGCCAGCAGTTACTCCGGGACGGAGGCTCAGTACTTC. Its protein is CASSYSGTEAQYF.

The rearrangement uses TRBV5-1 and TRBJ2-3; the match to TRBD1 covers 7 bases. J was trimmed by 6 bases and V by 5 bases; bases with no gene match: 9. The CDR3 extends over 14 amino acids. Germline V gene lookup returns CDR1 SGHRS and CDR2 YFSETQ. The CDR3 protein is CASRTTGTIDTQYF. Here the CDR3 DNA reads TGCGCCAGCAGAACGACAGGGACCATTGATACGCAGTATTTT.

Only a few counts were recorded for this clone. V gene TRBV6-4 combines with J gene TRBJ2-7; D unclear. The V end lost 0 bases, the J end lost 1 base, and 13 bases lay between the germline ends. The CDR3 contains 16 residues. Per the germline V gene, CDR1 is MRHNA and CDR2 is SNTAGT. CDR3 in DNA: TGTGCCAGCAGTGACTCGGTAGGAGCCCTTTCCTACGAGCAGTACTTC. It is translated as CASSDSVGALSYEQYF.

The CDR3 region is CASSLTAGTGGRGYTF. CDR3 sequence (DNA): TGCGCCAGCAGCTTGACCGCCGGGACAGGGGGCAGGGGCTACACCTTC. J is TRBJ1-2 and V is TRBV5-1, with TRBD1 matching over 12 bases. The CDR3 is 16 residues long. The ends lost 1 base at V and 8 bases at J; junction bases unmatched: 9. The germline gives CDR1 SGHRS, CDR2 YFSETQ.

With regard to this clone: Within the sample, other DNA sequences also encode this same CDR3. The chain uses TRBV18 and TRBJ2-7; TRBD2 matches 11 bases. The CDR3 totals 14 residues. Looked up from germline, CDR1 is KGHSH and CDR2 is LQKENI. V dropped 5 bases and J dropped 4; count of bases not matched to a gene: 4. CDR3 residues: CASSSGTSGYEQYF. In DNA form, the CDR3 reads TGTGCCAGCTCATCTGGGACTAGCGGTTACGAGCAGTACTTC.

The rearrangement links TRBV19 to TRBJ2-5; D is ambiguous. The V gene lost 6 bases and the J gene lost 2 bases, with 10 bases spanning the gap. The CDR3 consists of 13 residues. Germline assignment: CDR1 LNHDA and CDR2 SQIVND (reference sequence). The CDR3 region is CASSPVRQETQYF. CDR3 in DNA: TGTGCCAGTAGCCCGGTGCGGCAAGAGACCCAGTACTTC.

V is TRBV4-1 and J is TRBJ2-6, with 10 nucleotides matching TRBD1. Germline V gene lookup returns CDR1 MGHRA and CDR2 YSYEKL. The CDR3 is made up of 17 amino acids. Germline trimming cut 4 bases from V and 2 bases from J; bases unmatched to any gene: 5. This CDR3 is CASSLGQGRAGANVLTF. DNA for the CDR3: TGCGCCAGCAGCCTGGGACAGGGGAGGGCTGGGGCCAACGTCCTGACTTTC.

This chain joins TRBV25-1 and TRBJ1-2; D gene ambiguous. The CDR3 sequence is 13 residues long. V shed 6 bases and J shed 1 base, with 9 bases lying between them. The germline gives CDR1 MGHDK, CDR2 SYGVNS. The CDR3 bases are TGTGCCAGCAGCGGTGCGGGTAACTATGGCTACACCTTC. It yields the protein CASSGAGNYGYTF.

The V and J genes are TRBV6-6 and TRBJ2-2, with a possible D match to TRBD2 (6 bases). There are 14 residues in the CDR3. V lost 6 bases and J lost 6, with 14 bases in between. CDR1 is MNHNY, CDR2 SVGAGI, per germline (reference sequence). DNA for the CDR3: TGTGCCAGCAGCCTGAGACTAGTATCCGGGGAGCTGTTTTTT. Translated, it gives CASSLRLVSGELFF.

The CDR3 protein is CASSYRPEVGEKLFF. Here the CDR3 DNA reads TGTGCCAGCAGTTACCGCCCTGAGGTCGGCGAAAAACTGTTTTTT. The chain joins TRBV6-6 to TRBJ1-4; D is unresolved. The CDR3 is 15 amino acids. V lost 2 bases, J lost 8 bases, and 15 bases lay in between. Germline CDR1 is MNHNY and CDR2 is SVGAGI (reference sequence).

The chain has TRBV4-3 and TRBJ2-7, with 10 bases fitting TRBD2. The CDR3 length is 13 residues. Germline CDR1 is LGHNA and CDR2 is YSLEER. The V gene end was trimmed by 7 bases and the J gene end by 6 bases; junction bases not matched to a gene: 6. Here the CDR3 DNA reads TGCGCCAGCATGAGCGGGAGGGCTCCCGAGCAGTACTTC. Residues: CASMSGRAPEQYF.

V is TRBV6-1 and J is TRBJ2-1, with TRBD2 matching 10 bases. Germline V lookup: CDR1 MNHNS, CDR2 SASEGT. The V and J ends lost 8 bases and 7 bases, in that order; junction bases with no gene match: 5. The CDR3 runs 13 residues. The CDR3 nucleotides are TGTGCCAGCCGGACTAGCGGCACTAATGAGCAGTTCTTC. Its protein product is CASRTSGTNEQFF.

The CDR3 region is CASTGTGGLNQPQHF. The CDR3 DNA sequence: TGTGCCAGCACTGGGACAGGGGGCCTCAATCAGCCCCAGCATTTT. This chain uses TRBV2 with TRBJ1-5; 12 bases match TRBD1. CDR1 is SNHLY and CDR2 is FYNNEI in the germline V gene. There are 15 residues in the CDR3. Germline trimming cut 7 bases from V and 3 bases from J; bases unmatched to any gene: 4.

CDR3 sequence (DNA): TGCGCCAGCAGCTTGTCAGGGCTCTACGAGCAGTACTTC. Amino acids: CASSLSGLYEQYF. This sequence joins TRBV5-1 and TRBJ2-7; TRBD1 is a possible D gene (5 bases). Germline V CDR1 and CDR2: SGHRS, YFSETQ. The V and J ends lost 1 base and 3 bases respectively, with 8 bases between them. The CDR3 sequence is 13 residues long.

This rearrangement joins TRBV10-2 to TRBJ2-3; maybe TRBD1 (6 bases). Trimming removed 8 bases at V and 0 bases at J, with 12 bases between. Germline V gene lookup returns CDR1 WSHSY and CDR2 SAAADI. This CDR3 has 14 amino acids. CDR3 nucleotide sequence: TGCGCCAGCGTACAGGGCCTAAGCACAGATACGCAGTATTTT. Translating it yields CASVQGLSTDTQYF.

CDR3 sequence reads: CASRLGLAGGSYEQYF. CDR3 coding DNA: TGTGCCAGCAGATTGGGACTAGCGGGAGGCTCCTACGAGCAGTACTTC. The J gene is TRBJ2-7, the V gene TRBV7-8; 15 bases align to TRBD2. Germline V gene sequence: CDR1 SGHVS, CDR2 FQNEAQ. V lost 6 bases, J lost 0 bases, and 3 bases stayed unmatched. The CDR3 length is 16 residues.

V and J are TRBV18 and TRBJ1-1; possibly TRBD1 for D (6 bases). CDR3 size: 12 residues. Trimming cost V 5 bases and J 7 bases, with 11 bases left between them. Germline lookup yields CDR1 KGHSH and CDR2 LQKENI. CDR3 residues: CASSEGVGEAFF. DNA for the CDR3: TGTGCCAGCTCAGAGGGGGTGGGTGAAGCTTTCTTT.

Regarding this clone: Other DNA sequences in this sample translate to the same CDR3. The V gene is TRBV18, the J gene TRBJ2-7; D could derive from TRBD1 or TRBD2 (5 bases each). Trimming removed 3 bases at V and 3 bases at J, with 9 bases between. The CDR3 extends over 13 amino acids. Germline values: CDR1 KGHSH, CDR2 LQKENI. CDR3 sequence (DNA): TGTGCCAGCTCACCCGGGGCAGGCTACGAGCAGTACTTC. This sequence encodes CASSPGAGYEQYF.

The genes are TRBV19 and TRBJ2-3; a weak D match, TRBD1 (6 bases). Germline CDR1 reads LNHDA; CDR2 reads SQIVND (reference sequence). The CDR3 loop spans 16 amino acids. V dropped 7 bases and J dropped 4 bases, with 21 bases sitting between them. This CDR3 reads CASTKVWGLGSDTQYF. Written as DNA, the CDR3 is TGTGCCAGTACCAAGGTGTGGGGGCTGGGGTCAGATACGCAGTATTTT.

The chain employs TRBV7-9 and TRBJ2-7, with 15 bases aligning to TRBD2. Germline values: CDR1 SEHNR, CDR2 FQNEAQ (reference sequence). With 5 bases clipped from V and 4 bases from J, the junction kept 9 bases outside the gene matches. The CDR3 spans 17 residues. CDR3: CASSQGGTSGRWYEQYF. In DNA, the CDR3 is TGTGCCAGCAGCCAAGGCGGGACTAGCGGGAGGTGGTACGAGCAGTACTTC.

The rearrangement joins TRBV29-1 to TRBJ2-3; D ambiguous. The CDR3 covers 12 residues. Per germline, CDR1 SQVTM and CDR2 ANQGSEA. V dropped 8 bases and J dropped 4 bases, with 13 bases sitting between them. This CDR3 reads CSTKGAADTQYF. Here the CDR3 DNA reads TGCAGCACTAAGGGTGCTGCAGATACGCAGTATTTT.

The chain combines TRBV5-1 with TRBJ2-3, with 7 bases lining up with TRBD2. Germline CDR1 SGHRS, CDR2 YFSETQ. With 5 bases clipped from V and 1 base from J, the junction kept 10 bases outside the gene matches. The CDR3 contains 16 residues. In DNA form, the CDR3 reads TGCGCCAGCAGAGTGAGCGGGACCGGGGGCACAGATACGCAGTATTTT. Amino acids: CASRVSGTGGTDTQYF.

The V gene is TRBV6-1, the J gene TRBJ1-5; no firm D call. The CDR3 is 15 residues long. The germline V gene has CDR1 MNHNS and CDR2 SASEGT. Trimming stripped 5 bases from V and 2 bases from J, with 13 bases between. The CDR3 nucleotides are TGTGCCAGCAGTACAAAACCCATAGGCAATCAGCCCCAGCATTTT. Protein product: CASSTKPIGNQPQHF.

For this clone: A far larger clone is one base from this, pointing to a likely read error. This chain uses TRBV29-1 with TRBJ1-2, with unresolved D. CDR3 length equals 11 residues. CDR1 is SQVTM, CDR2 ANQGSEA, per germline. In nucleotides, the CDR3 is TGCAGCGAGTCCTCAAACTATGACTACACCTTC. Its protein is CSESSNYDYTF.

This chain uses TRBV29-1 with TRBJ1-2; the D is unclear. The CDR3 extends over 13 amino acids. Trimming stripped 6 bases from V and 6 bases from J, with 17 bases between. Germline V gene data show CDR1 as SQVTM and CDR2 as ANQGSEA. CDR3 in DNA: TGCAGCGTCGATACAATGAGGAGGGATGGCTACACCTTC. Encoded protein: CSVDTMRRDGYTF.

The CDR3 is CASSQTRIAYNEQFF. The CDR3 bases are TGCGCCAGCAGCCAAACTAGAATTGCGTACAATGAGCAGTTCTTC. This chain connects TRBV5-1 to TRBJ2-1, with a possible D match to TRBD2 (5 bases). The V end was cut by 4 bases, the J end by 4 bases, with 15 bases between. This CDR3 contains 15 residues. Germline V gene data show CDR1 as SGHRS and CDR2 as YFSETQ.

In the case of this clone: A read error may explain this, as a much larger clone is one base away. CDR3 in DNA: TGTGCCAGCAGCCCATCCGGGGCCGAGTCCCATGGCTACACCTTC. Amino acid sequence: CASSPSGAESHGYTF. V and J are TRBV4-2 and TRBJ1-2; D possibly corresponds to TRBD1 (5 bases). Germline V CDR1 and CDR2: LGHNA, YNFKEQ. V lost 4 bases to trimming and J lost 6 bases, with 18 bases between them. The CDR3 is 15 residues long.

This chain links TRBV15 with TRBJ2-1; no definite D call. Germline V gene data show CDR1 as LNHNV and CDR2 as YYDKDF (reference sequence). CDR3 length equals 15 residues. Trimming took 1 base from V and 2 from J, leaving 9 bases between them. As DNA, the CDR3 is TGTGCCACCAGCAGAGCGAGAGACCCCTACAATGAGCAGTTCTTC. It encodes CATSRARDPYNEQFF.